What follows are 22 T cell receptor beta chains derived from one specimen sequenced in a study of cytomegalovirus exposure and HLA in healthy donors. Clones were sequenced by immunoSEQ multiplex PCR, and TCRdb holds only the in-frame ones, with some missing. The table includes roughly 200,000 clones, roughly nine tenths detected once. The sequencing input was PBMCs. The receptors were gathered from a man younger than 40 in good health and CMV-seropositive.

The chain combines TRBV5-1 with TRBJ2-5; D possibly corresponds to TRBD1 (5 bases). The ends were cut back, 1 base at V and 1 base at J, with 5 bases in the middle. Germline V CDR1 and CDR2: SGHRS, YFSETQ. This CDR3 is built from 13 residues. CDR3 loop: CASSLQGQETQYF. CDR3 coding DNA: TGCGCCAGCAGCTTGCAGGGCCAAGAGACCCAGTACTTC.

The rearrangement uses TRBV6-5 and TRBJ2-6; possible D gene TRBD1, 6 bases. CDR1 and CDR2 from the germline V gene are MNHEY and SVGAGI. Between the trimmed V and J ends, which lost 6 bases and 4 bases, there was a span of 13 bases. The CDR3 length is 15 residues. CDR3 sequence: CASSQTGLGANVLTF. In DNA form, the CDR3 reads TGTGCCAGCAGCCAAACAGGGTTAGGGGCCAACGTCCTGACTTTC.

V usage is TRBV7-2 and J usage is TRBJ1-4; D is unclear. V lost 1 base and J 4 bases, leaving 7 bases between the germline ends. This CDR3 is 14 amino acids long. Germline values: CDR1 SGHTA, CDR2 FQGNSA. The CDR3 DNA sequence: TGTGCCAGCAGCTTAGGGACCAGTAATGAAAAACTGTTTTTT. Protein product: CASSLGTSNEKLFF.

The chain is built from TRBV12-5 and TRBJ2-3, with 12 bases lining up with TRBD2. The CDR3 runs 15 residues. With V trimmed by 1 base and J by 4 bases, 0 bases remained unmatched. From germline, CDR1 is LGHNT and CDR2 FRNRAP. CDR3 coding DNA: TGTGCTAGTGGTTTGGGACTAGCGGGAGCAGATACGCAGTATTTT. Translated: CASGLGLAGADTQYF.

The chain couples TRBV5-6 to TRBJ1-5; the match to TRBD1 covers 7 bases. V dropped 4 bases and J dropped 4; count of bases not matched to a gene: 5. This CDR3 comprises 14 residues. Germline CDR1 and CDR2: SGHDT and YYEEEE. The CDR3 DNA reads TGTGCCAGCAGCATACAGGGGATTAATCAGCCCCAGCATTTT. This encodes CASSIQGINQPQHF.

This sequence joins TRBV11-3 and TRBJ2-2, with D tentatively TRBD1 or TRBD2 (5 bases each). The CDR3 runs 16 residues. Germline CDR1 and CDR2: SGHNT and YENEEA. V was shortened by 4 bases and J by 4 bases, with 16 bases between the two germline ends. CDR3 in DNA: TGTGCCAGCAGCTCCAAATGGGGGAGAGGCACCGGGGAGCTGTTTTTT. This sequence encodes CASSSKWGRGTGELFF. Full variable domain (remainder filled in from reference TRBV11-3 and TRBJ2-2): EAGVVQSPRYKIIEKKQPVAFWCNPISGHNTLYWYLQNLGQGPELLIRYENEEAVDDSQLPKDRFSAERLKGVDSTLKIQPAELGDSAVYLCASSSKWGRGTGELFFGEGSRLTVL.

This sequence joins TRBV6-6 and TRBJ2-7, with 10 bases that match TRBD1. Germline V gene sequence: CDR1 MNHNY, CDR2 SVGAGI (reference sequence). This CDR3 is built from 13 residues. V was pared by 8 bases and J by 6 bases, with 7 bases of the junction left unmatched. The CDR3 DNA follows: TGTGCCAGCTCCGGGACAGGGGTGGTCGAGCAGTACTTC. It is translated as CASSGTGVVEQYF.

The J gene is TRBJ2-7, the V gene TRBV5-6, with D unclear. Trimming took off 1 base at V and 5 bases at J, with 4 bases between the two ends. Germline V gene sequence: CDR1 SGHDT, CDR2 YYEEEE. The CDR3 extends over 11 amino acids. CDR3: CASSLFNEQYF. The CDR3 DNA follows: TGTGCCAGCAGCTTGTTCAACGAGCAGTACTTC.

The table lists this clone with a few counts. Different DNA sequences within this sample yield the same CDR3. The chain recombines TRBV19 with TRBJ2-7; D is undetermined. CDR1 LNHDA and CDR2 SQIVND come from the germline V gene (reference sequence). The CDR3 length is 12 residues. V shed 3 bases and J shed 6 bases, with 9 bases lying between them. This chain's CDR3 is CASSIEGGEQYF. The CDR3 bases are TGTGCCAGTAGTATTGAAGGCGGCGAGCAGTACTTC. Using reference TRBV19 and TRBJ2-7 for the parts outside the CDR3, the full variable domain is DGGITQSPKYLFRKEGQNVTLSCEQNLNHDAMYWYRQDPGQGLRLIYYSQIVNDFQKGDIAEGYSVSREKKESFPLTVTSAQKNPTAFYLCASSIEGGEQYFGPGTRLTVT.

J is TRBJ1-4 and V is TRBV27, with unresolved D. The V end was cut by 0 bases, the J end by 7 bases, with 6 bases between. CDR1 and CDR2 (germline): MNHEY, SMNVEV (reference sequence). The CDR3 has 13 amino acids. In DNA, the CDR3 is TGTGCCAGCAGTTTATCTGGATCTGAAAAACTGTTTTTT. It is translated as CASSLSGSEKLFF.

V is TRBV27 and J is TRBJ1-5, with a tentative D call TRBD1 (6 bases). CDR3 length equals 15 residues. The V gene lost 2 bases and the J gene lost 3 bases, with 11 bases spanning the gap. Germline CDR1 MNHEY, CDR2 SMNVEV (reference sequence). CDR3 in DNA: TGTGCCAGCAGTTTACAGGGGAGTGCCAATCAGCCCCAGCATTTT. As protein: CASSLQGSANQPQHF.

The chain uses TRBV5-1 and TRBJ1-1, with D possibly TRBD1 on 5 matching bases. This CDR3 is 13 amino acids long. Trimming took off 4 bases at V and 1 base at J, with 8 bases between the two ends. Looked up from germline, CDR1 is SGHRS and CDR2 is YFSETQ. For the CDR3, the DNA is TGCGCCAGCAGCGCCGGGACGAACACTGAAGCTTTCTTT. This translates into CASSAGTNTEAFF.

V is TRBV5-6 and J is TRBJ2-5; D is possibly TRBD1 (6 bases). The ends were cut back, 7 bases at V and 3 bases at J, with 19 bases in the middle. CDR1 and CDR2 (germline): SGHDT, YYEEEE. The CDR3 has 15 amino acids. The DNA for the CDR3 is TGTGCCAGCTCTTACAGGGTCAGTTGGGAAGAGACCCAGTACTTC. Amino acids: CASSYRVSWEETQYF.

The chain has TRBV19 and TRBJ2-2, with 8 nucleotides matching TRBD2. The CDR3 is 15 amino acids. From germline, CDR1 is LNHDA and CDR2 SQIVND (reference sequence). V lost 7 bases to trimming and J lost 7 bases; unmatched junction nucleotides: 11. The CDR3 loop is CASTSTSAVGGELFF. The DNA of the CDR3 is TGTGCCAGTACTTCGACTAGCGCGGTAGGCGGGGAGCTGTTTTTT.

In regard to this clone: At the DNA level, this CDR3 is encoded by other sequences in the same sample as well. The gene calls are TRBV9 and TRBJ2-3; D is perhaps TRBD2 (5 bases). This CDR3 comprises 14 residues. CDR1 and CDR2 from the germline V gene are SGDLS and YYNGEE. Trimming removed 0 bases at V and 0 bases at J, with 5 bases between. The DNA for the CDR3 is TGTGCCAGCAGCGTAGGGACTAGCACAGATACGCAGTATTTT. It codes for CASSVGTSTDTQYF.

V gene TRBV5-4 combines with J gene TRBJ2-3; no clear D gene. V dropped 0 bases and J dropped 6 bases, with 11 bases sitting between them. The CDR3 contains 14 residues. Germline V gene lookup returns CDR1 SGHNT and CDR2 YYREEE (reference sequence). The CDR3 loop reads CASSLGAGGDTQYF. The CDR3 DNA follows: TGTGCCAGCAGCTTGGGGGCCGGCGGCGATACGCAGTATTTT.

This chain joins TRBV13 and TRBJ2-5; tentative D call: TRBD1 (6 bases). The V end was cut by 4 bases, the J end by 1 base, with 10 bases between. Germline V gene data show CDR1 as PRHDT and CDR2 as FYEKMQ (reference sequence). There are 14 residues in the CDR3. CDR3 sequence: CASSSRDTQETQYF. The CDR3 DNA follows: TGTGCCAGCAGCTCAAGGGACACCCAAGAGACCCAGTACTTC.

The chain employs TRBV27 and TRBJ1-2; no definite D call. Germline loops: CDR1 MNHEY, CDR2 SMNVEV (reference sequence). The CDR3 covers 11 residues. Between the trimmed V and J ends, which lost 3 bases and 4 bases, there was a span of 3 bases. The CDR3 DNA sequence: TGTGCCAGCAGTTTTATCTATGGCTACACCTTC. Protein: CASSFIYGYTF.

In nucleotides, the CDR3 is TGTGCCAGCAGCTTGGGTCAGGGGTACGACGAGCAGTACTTC. Protein product: CASSLGQGYDEQYF. The rearrangement uses TRBV5-6 and TRBJ2-7; D perhaps matches TRBD1 (6 bases). The CDR3 is made up of 14 amino acids. Deletions cut 0 bases from V and 5 bases from J, with 12 bases between. Germline V gene lookup returns CDR1 SGHDT and CDR2 YYEEEE.

The V call is TRBV25-1, the J call TRBJ1-1; D gene uncertain. Trimming shortened V by 7 bases and J by 2 bases, and 14 bases separated the two germline ends. The V gene's germline CDR1 is MGHDK and CDR2 SYGVNS. The CDR3 is made up of 14 amino acids. CDR3 in amino acids: CASMVAGRNTEAFF. As DNA, the CDR3 is TGTGCCAGCATGGTCGCAGGAAGAAACACTGAAGCTTTCTTT.

V gene TRBV5-1 combines with J gene TRBJ1-1; no firm D call. This CDR3 contains 15 residues. Trimming stripped 4 bases from V and 0 bases from J, with 13 bases between. Germline CDR1 and CDR2: SGHRS and YFSETQ. DNA for the CDR3: TGCGCCAGCAGCCCTGACCTGGTTTTGAACACTGAAGCTTTCTTT. Its protein product is CASSPDLVLNTEAFF.

The V call is TRBV6-5, the J call TRBJ1-1, with TRBD1 matching over 7 bases. Trimming removed 7 bases from V and 0 bases from J; junction bases left unmatched: 8. This CDR3 is 15 amino acids long. CDR1 and CDR2 (germline): MNHEY, SVGAGI. The CDR3 region is CASKPHRGLNTEAFF. The CDR3 DNA is TGTGCCAGCAAACCGCACAGGGGACTGAACACTGAAGCTTTCTTT.